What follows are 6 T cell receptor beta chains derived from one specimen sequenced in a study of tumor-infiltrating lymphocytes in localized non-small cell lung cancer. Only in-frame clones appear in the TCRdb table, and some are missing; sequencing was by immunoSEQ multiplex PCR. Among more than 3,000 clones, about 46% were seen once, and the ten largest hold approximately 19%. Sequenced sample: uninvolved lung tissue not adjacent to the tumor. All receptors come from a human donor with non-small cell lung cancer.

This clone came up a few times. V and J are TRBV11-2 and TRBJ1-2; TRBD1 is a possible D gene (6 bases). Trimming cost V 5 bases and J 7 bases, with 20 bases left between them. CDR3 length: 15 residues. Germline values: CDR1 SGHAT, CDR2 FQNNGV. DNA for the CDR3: TGTGCCAGCAGCCCAAGCGGACAGAATAGGGGTGGCTACACCTTC. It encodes CASSPSGQNRGGYTF.

As DNA, the CDR3 is TGTGCCAGCAGTCGACGTGGACAGACCACAGATACGCAGTATTTT. It codes for CASSRRGQTTDTQYF. The chain is built from TRBV11-3 and TRBJ2-3; TRBD1 might be the D (6 bases). The CDR3 has 15 amino acids. V dropped 6 bases and J dropped 2 bases, with 15 bases sitting between them. The germline CDR1 and CDR2 sequences are SGHNT and YENEEA. Full variable domain (outside the CDR3, taken from reference TRBV11-3 and TRBJ2-3): EAGVVQSPRYKIIEKKQPVAFWCNPISGHNTLYWYLQNLGQGPELLIRYENEEAVDDSQLPKDRFSAERLKGVDSTLKIQPAELGDSAVYLCASSRRGQTTDTQYFGPGTRLTVL.

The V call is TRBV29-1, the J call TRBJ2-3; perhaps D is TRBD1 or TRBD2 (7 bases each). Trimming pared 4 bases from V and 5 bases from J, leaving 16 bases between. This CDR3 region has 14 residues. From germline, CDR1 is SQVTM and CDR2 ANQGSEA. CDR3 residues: CSVVPQGEGDTQYF. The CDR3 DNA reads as TGCAGCGTTGTTCCCCAGGGGGAGGGAGATACGCAGTATTTT.

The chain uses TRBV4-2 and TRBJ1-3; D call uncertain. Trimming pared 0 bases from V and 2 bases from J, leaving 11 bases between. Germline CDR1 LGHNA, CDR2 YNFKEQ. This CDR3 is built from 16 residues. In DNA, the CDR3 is TGTGCCAGCAGCCAAGATGGACCTAGGGCTGGAAACACCATATATTTT. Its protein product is CASSQDGPRAGNTIYF.

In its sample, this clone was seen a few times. The CDR3 is CASSLRGGSGTEAFF. The CDR3 region has the DNA TGTGCCAGCAGTCTCAGGGGTGGTTCGGGGACTGAAGCTTTCTTT. The V gene is TRBV27, the J gene TRBJ1-1, with D possibly TRBD1 on 6 matching bases. The germline V gene has CDR1 MNHEY and CDR2 SMNVEV (reference sequence). This CDR3 region has 15 residues. V was shortened by 5 bases and J by 5 bases, with 18 bases between the two germline ends.

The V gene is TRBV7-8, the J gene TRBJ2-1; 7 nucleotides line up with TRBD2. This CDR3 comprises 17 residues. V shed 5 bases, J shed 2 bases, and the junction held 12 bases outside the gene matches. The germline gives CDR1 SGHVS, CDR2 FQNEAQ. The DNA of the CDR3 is TGTGCCAGCAGCGTACCAATAGCGGGCGAGACCTACAATGAGCAGTTCTTC. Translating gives CASSVPIAGETYNEQFF.